The 2 T cell receptor beta chains given below trace back to one sample, sequenced in a study of blood T cells in healthy people across ages. Next came a second PCR, run for roughly 7 to 12 cycles, which used a sample-barcoded 5' primer along with a J-beta primer mix. One entry per CDR3 protein results from TCRdb running MiXCR on the 5' RACE reads. Of 700,000 or so distinct CDR3 sequences listed, over 20% were seen once; the top ten hold around a fifth. Specimen: blood. Receptors originate from a man between 65 and 85 years old in good health.

The chain recombines TRBV15 with TRBJ2-1; unclear D gene. Per germline, CDR1 LNHNV and CDR2 YYDKDF (reference sequence). Trimming removed 1 base at V and 7 bases at J, with 11 bases between. The CDR3 is 14 residues long. The CDR3 DNA sequence: TGTGCCACCAGCAGAGTCAGACGAACGAATGAGCAGTTCTTC. As protein: CATSRVRRTNEQFF.

At least ten counts were recorded for this clonotype. This sequence joins TRBV20-1 and TRBJ2-3; D call uncertain. Germline-derived CDR1 and CDR2 are DFQATT and SNEGSKA (reference sequence). The V and J ends lost 0 bases and 0 bases respectively, with 7 bases between them. The CDR3 spans 14 residues. The CDR3 DNA sequence: TGCAGTGCTAGAGATCCTGGGAGCACAGATACGCAGTATTTT. Translating it yields CSARDPGSTDTQYF.